Here is one T cell receptor beta chain with its context. The antigen is unknown. TCRdb ran MiXCR on the reads and lists one entry per CDR3 protein. The table records 510,000 or so distinct CDR3 sequences, around a quarter of them present only once. The data were taken from a study of T cell repertoires in cytomegalovirus infection. Findings and caveats of the study: Ex vivo responses were dominated by HLA-C-restricted CMV-specific TCR beta clonotypes.

V dropped 4 bases and J dropped 2 bases, with 16 bases sitting between them. The CDR3 contains 16 residues. From germline, CDR1 is LGHNT and CDR2 FRNRAP. The sample comprised PBMCs. The chain is built from TRBV12-5 and TRBJ2-3; no definite D call. The TCR was taken from a human donor in good health (CMV status not recorded). Some clones in this sample may be carry-over from other donors' samples. DNA of the CDR3: TGTGCTAGTGGTTCGACTGGAGTAAGAAACACAGATACGCAGTATTTT. Its protein product is CASGSTGVRNTDTQYF.